Presented here are 32 T cell receptor beta chains from one specimen sequenced in a study of T cell repertoires in chronic hepatitis B. Only in-frame clones appear in the TCRdb table, and some are missing; sequencing was by immunoSEQ multiplex PCR. Seen here are about 620 clones, 70% to 90% observed once, and the top ten hold approximately 16%. Sequencing was performed on total CD8+ T cells from PBMCs. These receptors were obtained from a human donor with chronic hepatitis B virus infection.

V gene TRBV9 combines with J gene TRBJ2-7, with 8 bases identical to TRBD1. V shed 1 base, J shed 5 bases, and the junction held 5 bases outside the gene matches. Per germline, CDR1 SGDLS and CDR2 YYNGEE. There are 14 residues in the CDR3. The CDR3 DNA follows: TGTGCCAGCAGCGTATCCAGGGGGCCGAACGAGCAGTACTTC. It is translated as CASSVSRGPNEQYF.

This clone was seen a few times. The rearrangement joins TRBV6-5 to TRBJ1-4; D remains ambiguous. V was clipped by 2 bases and J by 7 bases, with 8 bases between them. Germline values: CDR1 MNHEY, CDR2 SVGAGI. The CDR3 runs to 13 residues. This CDR3 is CASSYGRSEKLFF. CDR3 nucleotide sequence: TGTGCCAGCAGTTACGGCAGGTCTGAAAAACTGTTTTTT.

The genes are TRBV13 and TRBJ2-1; 8 bases agree with TRBD2. With V trimmed by 5 bases and J by 2 bases, 8 bases remained unmatched. The length of the CDR3 is 16 residues. CDR1 and CDR2 (germline): PRHDT, FYEKMQ (reference sequence). The CDR3 sequence: CASSTQRERPYNEQFF. In nucleotides, the CDR3 is TGTGCCAGCAGCACCCAGCGGGAGAGACCCTACAATGAGCAGTTCTTC. The whole variable domain, remainder taken from reference TRBV13 and TRBJ2-1, is AAGVIQSPRHLIKEKRETATLKCYPIPRHDTVYWYQQGPGQDPQFLISFYEKMQSDKGSIPDRFSAQQFSDYHSELNMSSLELGDSALYFCASSTQRERPYNEQFFGPGTRLTVL.

The J gene is TRBJ2-1, the V gene TRBV7-9; the match to TRBD2 covers 9 bases. CDR3 length equals 19 residues. CDR1 is SEHNR, CDR2 FQNEAQ, per germline (reference sequence). Trimming removed 4 bases from V and 4 bases from J; junction bases left unmatched: 17. CDR3 DNA: TGTGCCAGCAGCTCTACCCTACTAGCGGGCCTTGCACAGTACAATGAGCAGTTCTTC. Translated, it gives CASSSTLLAGLAQYNEQFF.

The rearrangement links TRBV13 to TRBJ2-1; D possibly uses TRBD1 or TRBD2 (7 bases each). CDR1 and CDR2 (germline): PRHDT, FYEKMQ (reference sequence). Trimming left V 4 bases short and J 0 bases short, with 10 bases between. The CDR3 is 15 amino acids. CDR3 protein: CASSSGGVSYNEQFF. The CDR3 DNA follows: TGTGCCAGCAGCTCAGGGGGGGTCTCCTACAATGAGCAGTTCTTC.

The J gene is TRBJ2-3, the V gene TRBV7-8, with 10 bases fitting TRBD2. The V gene's germline CDR1 is SGHVS and CDR2 FQNEAQ. With 5 bases clipped from V and 4 bases from J, the junction kept 9 bases outside the gene matches. The CDR3 totals 16 residues. CDR3 in DNA: TGTGCCAGCAGCGACCTAGCGGGAGTTGACCCAGATACGCAGTATTTT. Translated, it gives CASSDLAGVDPDTQYF.

This clone occurred a few times. The chain combines TRBV6-1 with TRBJ2-7; possible D gene TRBD1, 6 bases. Germline CDR1 reads MNHNS; CDR2 reads SASEGT. The germline V and J ends were trimmed by 5 bases and 2 bases, with 10 bases remaining between them. The CDR3 is made up of 13 amino acids. The chain's CDR3 is CASSWTETYEQYF. DNA for the CDR3: TGTGCCAGCAGTTGGACAGAAACCTACGAGCAGTACTTC.

J is TRBJ2-7 and V is TRBV7-8; D is ambiguous. Per germline, CDR1 SGHVS and CDR2 FQNEAQ. Trimming shortened V by 4 bases and J by 5 bases, and 12 bases separated the two germline ends. This CDR3 is 13 amino acids long. The CDR3 region is CASSSSAVDEQYF. DNA of the CDR3: TGTGCCAGCAGCTCCTCGGCCGTCGACGAGCAGTACTTC.

This rearrangement joins TRBV4-2 to TRBJ2-1; TRBD2 agrees at 8 bases. Trimming removed 0 bases from V and 3 bases from J; junction bases left unmatched: 4. The CDR3 sequence is 16 residues long. Looked up from germline, CDR1 is LGHNA and CDR2 is YNFKEQ. The chain's CDR3 is CASSQESSGSYNEQFF. CDR3 nucleotide sequence: TGTGCCAGCAGCCAAGAATCCAGCGGGAGCTACAATGAGCAGTTCTTC.

The chain carries TRBV5-1 and TRBJ2-1; maybe TRBD1 (5 bases). Deletions cut 0 bases from V and 8 bases from J, with 9 bases between. The CDR3 extends over 13 amino acids. The germline gives CDR1 SGHRS, CDR2 YFSETQ. The CDR3 reads CASSLVGVDEQFF. In DNA form, the CDR3 reads TGCGCCAGCAGCTTGGTAGGGGTCGATGAGCAGTTCTTC.

This chain links TRBV7-9 with TRBJ2-2; D ambiguous. The V gene lost 1 base and the J gene lost 0 bases, with 3 bases spanning the gap. The CDR3 is 14 residues long. Germline V CDR1 and CDR2: SEHNR, FQNEAQ (reference sequence). The CDR3 is CASSLVSNTGELFF. The CDR3, as DNA: TGTGCCAGCAGCTTAGTTTCGAACACCGGGGAGCTGTTTTTT.

This clone was recorded once. The chain employs TRBV12-5 and TRBJ1-4; 11 nucleotides line up with TRBD1. The germline gives CDR1 LGHNT, CDR2 FRNRAP. The CDR3 is made up of 17 amino acids. V shed 5 bases and J 0 bases; nucleotides not matched to a gene: 5. The CDR3 DNA is TGTGCTAGTGGTGGGACAGGGGGATTTGCAACTAATGAAAAACTGTTTTTT. Translation: CASGGTGGFATNEKLFF.

The V call is TRBV19, the J call TRBJ2-1; TRBD2 might be the D (6 bases). The CDR3 consists of 16 residues. The V end lost 3 bases, the J end lost 0 bases, and 12 bases lay between the germline ends. Germline V gives CDR1 LNHDA, CDR2 SQIVND (reference sequence). The CDR3 DNA reads as TGTGCCAGTAGTATCCTTCTCGGGGGCTCCTACAATGAGCAGTTCTTC. It translates to CASSILLGGSYNEQFF.

In its sample, this clone was seen a few times. V gene TRBV27 combines with J gene TRBJ1-5; no definite D call. The CDR3 is made up of 14 amino acids. Germline V CDR1 and CDR2: MNHEY, SMNVEV (reference sequence). V was shortened by 1 base and J by 3 bases, with 7 bases between the two germline ends. The CDR3 nucleotides are TGTGCCAGCAGTTTATGGGGTCCCAATCAGCCCCAGCATTTT. Its protein product is CASSLWGPNQPQHF.

The rearrangement uses TRBV7-9 and TRBJ2-1; D is perhaps TRBD2 (6 bases). This CDR3 region has 13 residues. Germline assignment: CDR1 SEHNR and CDR2 FQNEAQ (reference sequence). The V end was cut by 10 bases, the J end by 1 base, with 11 bases between. The CDR3 bases are TGTGCCACGCGACTAGGATCCTACAATGAGCAGTTCTTC. Translating gives CATRLGSYNEQFF.

This clone was counted a single time. The rearrangement links TRBV7-9 to TRBJ2-3; D gene unclear. With 4 bases removed from V and 1 base from J, the gap between germline ends came to 9 bases. Germline values: CDR1 SEHNR, CDR2 FQNEAQ (reference sequence). CDR3 size: 14 residues. As DNA, the CDR3 is TGTGCCAGCAGCTCACCTTGGGGCACAGATACGCAGTATTTT. Its protein product is CASSSPWGTDTQYF.

This clone was observed a single time. The chain combines TRBV19 with TRBJ2-4, with 10 bases matching TRBD1. This CDR3 spans 18 amino acids. V dropped 5 bases and J dropped 0; count of bases not matched to a gene: 10. The germline gives CDR1 LNHDA, CDR2 SQIVND (reference sequence). CDR3 nucleotides: TGTGCCAGTAGTCCAGGGACAGGGGAATTGGTAGCCAAAAACATTCAGTACTTC. This translates into CASSPGTGELVAKNIQYF.

The gene calls are TRBV7-9 and TRBJ2-7; a weak D match, TRBD2 (6 bases). The CDR3 covers 12 residues. V lost 3 bases and J 6 bases, leaving 9 bases between the germline ends. Germline lookup yields CDR1 SEHNR and CDR2 FQNEAQ (reference sequence). CDR3 loop: CASSFGEVEQYF. Here the CDR3 DNA reads TGTGCCAGCAGCTTCGGGGAGGTCGAGCAGTACTTC.

The V call is TRBV5-1, the J call TRBJ1-1; the D gene is possibly TRBD1 (5 bases). V lost 4 bases and J 5 bases, leaving 15 bases between the germline ends. Germline V gene lookup returns CDR1 SGHRS and CDR2 YFSETQ. The length of the CDR3 is 14 residues. The CDR3 region is CASSLRDGGTEAFF. The DNA of the CDR3 is TGCGCCAGCAGCCTTCGGGACGGGGGTACTGAAGCTTTCTTT.

The chain carries TRBV4-1 and TRBJ2-7; D gene unclear. The CDR3 spans 15 residues. V was trimmed by 0 bases and J by 2 bases, leaving 11 bases between them. Germline CDR1 reads MGHRA; CDR2 reads YSYEKL. Here the CDR3 reads CASSQDPGGAYEQYF. CDR3 DNA: TGCGCCAGCAGCCAAGATCCGGGCGGAGCCTACGAGCAGTACTTC.

CDR3 DNA: TGTGCCTGGGTGGTTGGGACCGCCGCTTTCTTT. Residues: CAWVVGTAAFF. The chain is built from TRBV30 and TRBJ1-1; D might be TRBD1 (5 bases). V was shortened by 5 bases and J by 11 bases, with 15 bases between the two germline ends. The CDR3 contains 11 residues. The germline V gene has CDR1 GTSNPN and CDR2 SVGIG (reference sequence). The complete variable domain, with remaining parts taken from reference TRBV30 and TRBJ1-1, reads SQTIHQWPATLVQPVGSPLSLECTVEGTSNPNLYWYRQAAGRGLQLLFYSVGIGQISSEVPQNLSASRPQDRQFILSSKKLLLSDSGFYLCAWVVGTAAFFGQGTRLTVV.

The chain is built from TRBV6-5 and TRBJ1-2; possibly TRBD1 for D (6 bases). V lost 6 bases to trimming and J lost 6 bases, with 17 bases between them. CDR3 length: 14 residues. CDR1 is MNHEY, CDR2 SVGAGI, per germline. The CDR3 is CASRPAGEVHGYTF. CDR3 nucleotide sequence: TGTGCCAGCAGACCCGCAGGGGAGGTCCATGGCTACACCTTC.

This chain joins TRBV4-2 and TRBJ2-1, with D possibly TRBD1 on 6 matching bases. Germline V gene data show CDR1 as LGHNA and CDR2 as YNFKEQ. The CDR3 sequence is 14 residues long. Trimming took 3 bases from V and 4 from J, leaving 10 bases between them. The CDR3 spells CASSQETGYNEQFF. In DNA, the CDR3 is TGTGCCAGCAGCCAGGAGACAGGATACAATGAGCAGTTCTTC.

This chain uses TRBV5-4 with TRBJ2-7, with TRBD1 identical over 7 bases. V lost 4 bases to trimming and J lost 2 bases; unmatched junction nucleotides: 6. The length of the CDR3 is 14 residues. Per germline, CDR1 SGHNT and CDR2 YYREEE (reference sequence). The CDR3 nucleotides read TGTGCCAGCAGCACAACCGGGACAGCCTACGAGCAGTACTTC. Its translation is CASSTTGTAYEQYF.

The chain is built from TRBV7-2 and TRBJ2-5; 8 bases match TRBD2. Germline V gives CDR1 SGHTA, CDR2 FQGNSA. J was trimmed by 4 bases and V by 1 base; bases with no gene match: 17. This CDR3 is 19 amino acids long. The CDR3 region is CASSLGARASGGPGETQYF. Here the CDR3 DNA reads TGTGCCAGCAGCTTAGGCGCCAGAGCATCGGGAGGGCCGGGAGAGACCCAGTACTTC.

The V call is TRBV9, the J call TRBJ2-1; 14 bases fit TRBD2. Unmatched junction bases numbered 9, after V lost 1 base and J lost 3 bases. Germline CDR1 is SGDLS and CDR2 is YYNGEE. The CDR3 is 19 amino acids. The CDR3 bases are TGTGCCAGCAGCGTAAATACCGGGACTAGCGGGAGAGACTACAATGAGCAGTTCTTC. Translated, it gives CASSVNTGTSGRDYNEQFF. Full variable domain (outside the CDR3, taken from reference TRBV9 and TRBJ2-1): DSGVTQTPKHLITATGQRVTLRCSPRSGDLSVYWYQQSLDQGLQFLIQYYNGEERAKGNILERFSAQQFPDLHSELNLSSLELGDSALYFCASSVNTGTSGRDYNEQFFGPGTRLTVL.

This clone was counted a single time. The chain uses TRBV12-5 and TRBJ2-2, with a weak D call TRBD1 (6 bases). V dropped 3 bases and J dropped 3 bases, with 11 bases sitting between them. CDR1 and CDR2 (germline): LGHNT, FRNRAP. The CDR3 is made up of 15 amino acids. CDR3 in amino acids: CASGFLQGHTGELFF. CDR3 DNA sequence: TGTGCTAGTGGTTTTCTCCAGGGGCACACCGGGGAGCTGTTTTTT.

The J gene is TRBJ2-1, the V gene TRBV5-1; perhaps TRBD2 as D (6 bases). This CDR3 spans 13 amino acids. V was trimmed by 4 bases and J by 3 bases, leaving 8 bases between them. In germline, CDR1 is SGHRS, CDR2 YFSETQ. CDR3 in DNA: TGCGCCAGCAGCATGGGACTCTACAATGAGCAGTTCTTC. It encodes CASSMGLYNEQFF.

This rearrangement joins TRBV11-2 to TRBJ2-3; the D gene could be TRBD1 or TRBD2 (5 bases each). With 5 bases removed from V and 5 bases from J, the gap between germline ends came to 14 bases. The CDR3 is 14 residues long. CDR1 is SGHAT and CDR2 is FQNNGV in the germline V gene. CDR3 residues: CASSPSLRGDTQYF. CDR3 in DNA: TGTGCCAGCAGCCCATCGTTGAGGGGAGATACGCAGTATTTT.

The chain's CDR3 is CASSLEGGTYEQYF. The CDR3, as DNA: TGTGCCAGCAGCTTAGAGGGCGGAACCTACGAGCAGTACTTC. The J gene is TRBJ2-7, the V gene TRBV11-2, with D unresolved. The CDR3 is made up of 14 amino acids. V lost 0 bases and J lost 2, with 8 bases in between. Per the germline V gene, CDR1 is SGHAT and CDR2 is FQNNGV.

The CDR3 is CASSPTPGQAARTF. For the CDR3, the DNA is TGCGCCAGCAGCCCCACCCCGGGACAGGCCGCTCGGACCTTC. The chain joins TRBV5-1 to TRBJ1-2, with TRBD1 identical over 8 bases. Germline V gene sequence: CDR1 SGHRS, CDR2 YFSETQ. The CDR3 loop spans 14 amino acids. The V gene end was trimmed by 4 bases and the J gene end by 14 bases; junction bases not matched to a gene: 16.

Only a few counts were recorded for this clone. Here the CDR3 reads CASSLSGTGDLPLHF. The CDR3 DNA reads as TGTGCCAGCAGTTTATCCGGGACAGGGGATCTACCCCTCCACTTT. The chain recombines TRBV28 with TRBJ1-6; 10 positions match TRBD1. Per germline, CDR1 MDHEN and CDR2 SYDVKM. V shed 1 base and J 12 bases; nucleotides not matched to a gene: 6. This CDR3 comprises 15 residues.